The clone carrying this TCR beta chain was picked up a small number of times. Its antigen is unknown. The sample is drawn from a study of response to subunit inactivated influenza vaccine. Findings of the study overall: It was suggested by the authors that few new T cells are recruited by each seasonal influenza vaccination.

TCRdb ran MiXCR on the RT-PCR reads and lists one entry per CDR3 protein. The data show roughly 500,000 distinct CDR3 sequences, 15% to 20% seen once. With V trimmed by 0 bases and J by 4 bases, 2 bases remained unmatched. CDR3 length equals 14 residues. The germline V gene encodes CDR1 MNHEY and CDR2 SVGAGI. The receptor was isolated from a man aged 50-75 years who received an inactivated influenza vaccine. The chain couples TRBV6-5 to TRBJ1-2; 7 bases are shared with TRBD1. This specimen was CD4+ T cells sorted from PBMCs, taken less than 30 months after vaccination. The CDR3 DNA sequence: TGTGCCAGCAGTTACTCATCAGGGGGCTATGGCTACACCTTC. It yields the protein CASSYSSGGYGYTF.